This TCR beta chain was recovered during a study of control samples from healthy donors and cancer patients. Assay used: immunoSEQ multiplex PCR; TCRdb lists only in-frame clones, some missing. The sample contains over 120,000 clones, 75% to 95% of which appear only once. Germline V gene data show CDR1 as LGHDT and CDR2 as YNNKEL (reference sequence). CDR3 length: 14 residues. The V segment lost 4 bases and the J segment 5 bases; nucleotides outside the gene matches: 2. The chain employs TRBV3-1 (or the pseudogene TRBV3-2) and TRBJ1-1; 12 bases match TRBD1. Material: blood. The TCR originated in a man aged 25-45 years in good health. As DNA, the CDR3 is TGTGCCAGCAGCCGGGGACAGGGGGCGACTGAAGCTTTCTTT. Its translation is CASSRGQGATEAFF.